This TCR beta chain appears in the sequencing data of a study of blood T cell repertoires in COVID-19. This table comes from immunoSEQ multiplex PCR, and its TCRdb copy is limited to in-frame clones, with some not included. In the table there are about 240,000 clones, 87% of which are singletons. The CDR3 is 13 residues long. Trimming at V came to 4 bases and at J to 11 bases, leaving 2 bases not matched to a gene. The receptor's source is a woman aged 30 to 39 with acute COVID-19. The specimen sequenced was PBMCs or T cells enriched from blood (not recorded which). The rearrangement joins TRBV12-3 or TRBV12-4 to TRBJ1-6; TRBD1 agrees at 10 bases. The CDR3, as DNA: TGTGCCAGCAGTTCGGGGACAGGGGCACCCCTCCACTTT. This codes for CASSSGTGAPLHF.